The 7 T cell receptor beta chains below come from one sample, sequenced in a study of cytomegalovirus exposure and HLA in healthy donors. The primer mix had 60 Vbeta and 13 Jbeta primers. TCRdb's table, derived via immunoSEQ multiplex PCR, lists solely in-frame clones and lacks some. The repertoire has approximately 170,000 clones, more than 60% of them found once; the top ten carry around 3%. Sequencing input: PBMCs. The receptors were gathered from a female donor in good health and CMV-seronegative.

The CDR3 DNA reads as TGTGCCAGCAGATCAGGGCTGGGGGGAAACACCATATATTTT. Translated, it gives CASRSGLGGNTIYF. V usage is TRBV28 and J usage is TRBJ1-3, with D tentatively TRBD1 (5 bases). The CDR3 consists of 14 residues. Germline V gene data show CDR1 as MDHEN and CDR2 as SYDVKM. The V gene lost 6 bases and the J gene lost 4 bases, with 13 bases spanning the gap.

The chain recombines TRBV6-6 with TRBJ1-6, with 9 nucleotides matching TRBD1. The CDR3 totals 16 residues. CDR1 is MNHNY and CDR2 is SVGAGI in the germline V gene (reference sequence). Unmatched junction bases numbered 4, after V lost 0 bases and J lost 7 bases. CDR3: CASSYSIGTGNSPLHF. For the CDR3, the DNA is TGTGCCAGCAGTTACTCGATAGGGACAGGGAATTCACCCCTCCACTTT.

The chain combines TRBV19 with TRBJ2-3; possible D gene TRBD1, 6 bases. CDR1 LNHDA and CDR2 SQIVND come from the germline V gene (reference sequence). The CDR3 totals 16 residues. Trimming shortened V by 5 bases and J by 1 base, and 16 bases separated the two germline ends. The CDR3 spells CASSAVMGAGTDTQYF. The CDR3 nucleotides are TGTGCCAGTAGTGCCGTAATGGGGGCGGGCACAGATACGCAGTATTTT.

V gene TRBV7-9 combines with J gene TRBJ2-1; weak D call: TRBD2 (7 bases). The CDR3 is 12 residues long. The germline V and J ends were trimmed by 5 bases and 9 bases, with 11 bases remaining between them. Germline V gene data show CDR1 as SEHNR and CDR2 as FQNEAQ (reference sequence). DNA of the CDR3: TGTGCCAGCAGCGGAGGGGGGGCTGAGCAGTTCTTC. This gives the protein CASSGGGAEQFF.

The chain couples TRBV25-1 to TRBJ1-3; 7 bases line up with TRBD1. Germline V lookup: CDR1 MGHDK, CDR2 SYGVNS. Germline trimming cut 8 bases from V and 0 bases from J; bases unmatched to any gene: 4. The CDR3 covers 14 residues. The CDR3 DNA reads TGTGCCAGCCGAAACAGGGGCTCTGGAAACACCATATATTTT. Translation: CASRNRGSGNTIYF.

The gene calls are TRBV5-1 and TRBJ2-2; a weak D match, TRBD1 (6 bases). V lost 4 bases and J 2 bases, leaving 12 bases between the germline ends. This CDR3 region has 15 residues. The V gene's germline CDR1 is SGHRS and CDR2 YFSETQ. DNA for the CDR3: TGCGCCAGCAGCCCAGGGGACCCAAACACCGGGGAGCTGTTTTTT. Its protein product is CASSPGDPNTGELFF.

The gene calls are TRBV5-1 and TRBJ2-7; 16 nucleotides agree with TRBD2. The CDR3 is 17 residues long. CDR1 and CDR2 (germline): SGHRS, YFSETQ. Trimming at V came to 3 bases and at J to 5 bases, leaving 8 bases not matched to a gene. CDR3 region: CASSSGLAGGALDEQYF. The CDR3 DNA reads TGCGCCAGCAGCTCGGGACTAGCGGGAGGGGCCCTCGACGAGCAGTACTTC.